Listed here are 26 T cell receptor beta chains from one sample, sequenced in a study of T cell changes during pregnancy in multiple sclerosis. The assay was immunoSEQ multiplex PCR, and TCRdb's table has in-frame clones only and misses some. The sample has some 80,000 clones, approximately 95% seen once; the top ten hold over 0.12%. The sample here was CD4+ T cells from peripheral blood mononuclear cells, taken after pregnancy. The receptors derive from a female donor with multiple sclerosis, enrolled in a pregnancy study.

The chain carries TRBV7-9 and TRBJ2-2; D possibly corresponds to TRBD2 (6 bases). CDR1 and CDR2 from the germline V gene are SEHNR and FQNEAQ (reference sequence). The V and J ends lost 8 bases and 7 bases respectively, with 20 bases between them. This CDR3 contains 15 residues. The CDR3 reads CASGGKRDGFGELFF. CDR3 sequence (DNA): TGTGCCAGCGGGGGGAAAAGGGACGGGTTCGGGGAGCTGTTTTTT.

Regarding this clone: At one end the junction does not follow the germline gene, possibly because of a read error. In DNA, the CDR3 is TGTGTCAGCAGCGTAGGGCAAGTCAATGAGCAGTTCTTC. It encodes CVSSVGQVNEQFF. The rearrangement joins TRBV9 to TRBJ2-1; D call uncertain. CDR1 is SGDLS and CDR2 is YYNGEE in the germline V gene. The CDR3 is 13 residues long.

The chain couples TRBV6-6 to TRBJ1-2, with TRBD1 identical over 9 bases. V was pared by 2 bases and J by 3 bases, with 7 bases of the junction left unmatched. Germline V gene lookup returns CDR1 MNHNY and CDR2 SVGAGI (reference sequence). The CDR3 spans 16 residues. CDR3 sequence reads: CASSYLKTGGYYGYTF. CDR3 nucleotides: TGTGCCAGCAGTTACCTGAAGACAGGGGGGTACTATGGCTACACCTTC.

For the CDR3, the DNA is TGCAGTGCCCCCTATGGTGAGCAGTTCTTC. It yields the protein CSAPYGEQFF. The V gene is TRBV20-1, the J gene TRBJ2-1; no reliable D call. Germline CDR1 and CDR2: DFQATT and SNEGSKA (reference sequence). The length of the CDR3 is 10 residues. V was clipped by 6 bases and J by 9 bases, with 9 bases between them.

This clone was seen just once. The rearrangement uses TRBV19 and TRBJ2-4; 13 nucleotides agree with TRBD2. Trimming took 5 bases from V and 4 from J; bases not matched to a gene: 8. Germline CDR1 and CDR2: LNHDA and SQIVND (reference sequence). This CDR3 region has 17 residues. CDR3: CASSARTSGSSKNIQYF. As DNA, the CDR3 is TGTGCCAGTAGTGCCCGGACTAGCGGGAGTTCAAAAAACATTCAGTACTTC.

The V and J genes are TRBV4-1 and TRBJ2-7; D is ambiguous. Trimming left V 1 base short and J 0 bases short, with 13 bases between. CDR1 is MGHRA and CDR2 is YSYEKL in the germline V gene. The CDR3 spans 16 residues. CDR3 sequence: CASSQVEPGYSYEQYF. Written as DNA, the CDR3 is TGCGCCAGCAGCCAAGTGGAACCGGGTTACTCCTACGAGCAGTACTTC.

V is TRBV13 and J is TRBJ1-3, with 7 bases that match TRBD1. The CDR3 is 15 amino acids. V lost 6 bases, J lost 4 bases, and 9 bases stayed unmatched. From germline, CDR1 is PRHDT and CDR2 FYEKMQ (reference sequence). This CDR3 is CASRFLRTGGNTIYF. CDR3 DNA: TGTGCCAGCAGATTCCTCCGGACAGGCGGAAACACCATATATTTT.

The chain links TRBV27 to TRBJ1-4; 7 positions match TRBD1. Germline assignment: CDR1 MNHEY and CDR2 SMNVEV (reference sequence). CDR3 size: 15 residues. With 4 bases clipped from V and 7 bases from J, the junction kept 9 bases outside the gene matches. CDR3 protein: CASSSAQGDGEKLFF. For the CDR3, the DNA is TGTGCCAGCAGTTCCGCTCAGGGGGACGGTGAAAAACTGTTTTTT.

This clone was seen a single time. The genes are TRBV20-1 and TRBJ2-7, with a possible D match to TRBD2 (6 bases). The CDR3 is 11 residues long. The germline V gene has CDR1 DFQATT and CDR2 SNEGSKA (reference sequence). In nucleotides, the CDR3 is TGCAGCGCCCGGGGGACCTACGAGCAGTACTTC. Translating it yields CSARGTYEQYF.

The chain combines TRBV5-1 with TRBJ2-1; 10 bases align to TRBD2. This CDR3 is 16 amino acids long. The germline V gene has CDR1 SGHRS and CDR2 YFSETQ. J gave up 3 bases and V 4 bases, and 7 bases lay outside the gene matches. The CDR3 is CASSIPSGGIYNEQFF. The CDR3 DNA follows: TGCGCCAGCAGCATACCTAGCGGGGGAATCTACAATGAGCAGTTCTTC.

The chain carries TRBV6-6 and TRBJ2-3, with D unclear. Trimming cost V 7 bases and J 0 bases, with 14 bases left between them. CDR3 length: 15 residues. CDR1 MNHNY and CDR2 SVGAGI come from the germline V gene (reference sequence). CDR3 nucleotides: TGTGCCAGCACCCTTTCGAGGCTGAGCACAGATACGCAGTATTTT. It specifies CASTLSRLSTDTQYF.

This clone has just one count. The chain recombines TRBV28 with TRBJ1-4, with D possibly being TRBD1 (5 bases). This CDR3 is built from 12 residues. The V end was cut by 11 bases, the J end by 2 bases, with 9 bases between. The germline CDR1 and CDR2 sequences are MDHEN and SYDVKM. The CDR3 protein is CAAGGTNEKLFF. The CDR3 DNA follows: TGTGCCGCGGGGGGGACTAATGAAAAACTGTTTTTT.

The chain employs TRBV4-3 and TRBJ2-3, with 7 positions matching TRBD2. Per germline, CDR1 LGHNA and CDR2 YSLEER. The CDR3 is made up of 17 amino acids. V shed 0 bases and J 1 base; nucleotides not matched to a gene: 7. CDR3 residues: CASSQEGPGRGTDTQYF. CDR3 DNA sequence: TGCGCCAGCAGCCAAGAGGGGCCAGGGAGGGGCACAGATACGCAGTATTTT.

The DNA for the CDR3 is TGTGCCAGCAGTGTCACTAGCGGAACCTACAATGAGCAGTTCTTC. Translation: CASSVTSGTYNEQFF. V gene TRBV2 combines with J gene TRBJ2-1, with 8 positions matching TRBD2. The CDR3 has 15 residues. CDR1 is SNHLY, CDR2 FYNNEI, per germline. Trimming cost V 4 bases and J 2 bases; bases outside gene matches: 4.

This chain links TRBV5-6 with TRBJ2-7; the D gene is possibly TRBD2 (6 bases). Germline lookup yields CDR1 SGHDT and CDR2 YYEEEE. The length of the CDR3 is 16 residues. V was shortened by 4 bases and J by 4 bases, with 21 bases between the two germline ends. The CDR3 nucleotides read TGTGCCAGCAGCCGCCCAGGAGGGCGTGCATCTTACGAGCAGTACTTC. It encodes CASSRPGGRASYEQYF.

The V call is TRBV7-8, the J call TRBJ2-5, with 8 bases that match TRBD1. J gave up 5 bases and V 3 bases, and 5 bases lay outside the gene matches. CDR3 length: 14 amino acids. Germline V CDR1 and CDR2: SGHVS, FQNEAQ. CDR3 DNA: TGTGCCAGCAGCTTGGACAGGGTAGTGGAGACCCAGTACTTC. Amino acid sequence: CASSLDRVVETQYF.

This chain links TRBV19 with TRBJ2-2; 9 bases align to TRBD2. The CDR3 totals 15 residues. Germline-derived CDR1 and CDR2 are LNHDA and SQIVND (reference sequence). After removal of 7 bases from V and 1 base from J, the junction contained 4 bases not matched to a gene. CDR3 sequence (DNA): TGTGCCAGTACTTTACTAGCGGGGAACACCGGGGAGCTGTTTTTT. As protein: CASTLLAGNTGELFF.

The chain recombines TRBV9 with TRBJ2-1; D uncertain. The CDR3 covers 16 residues. Trimming took 6 bases from V and 0 from J, leaving 16 bases between them. The germline V gene encodes CDR1 SGDLS and CDR2 YYNGEE. The CDR3 sequence: CASTPFLASSYNEQFF. DNA of the CDR3: TGTGCCAGCACCCCTTTCCTTGCTAGCTCCTACAATGAGCAGTTCTTC.

The chain has TRBV9 and TRBJ2-7; the match to TRBD2 covers 10 bases. The CDR3 extends over 15 amino acids. Germline lookup yields CDR1 SGDLS and CDR2 YYNGEE. After removal of 5 bases from V and 2 bases from J, the junction contained 7 bases not matched to a gene. The CDR3 loop reads CASSQSGRVPYEQYF. Written as DNA, the CDR3 is TGTGCCAGCAGTCAAAGCGGGAGGGTCCCCTACGAGCAGTACTTC.

V gene TRBV1 combines with J gene TRBJ2-7; TRBD2, the table's D call, was not compared with the DNA. TRBV1 is given as a pseudogene. The CDR3 has 16 residues. CDR3 in amino acids: CTSSQISGRGTNEQYF. In nucleotides, the CDR3 is TGCACCAGCAGCCAAATTAGCGGGAGGGGGACTAACGAGCAGTACTTC.

This clone is a singleton in its sample. The chain employs TRBV5-1 and TRBJ1-1; 7 nucleotides agree with TRBD1. The CDR3 loop spans 14 amino acids. The ends lost 1 base at V and 4 bases at J; junction bases unmatched: 4. Germline loops: CDR1 SGHRS, CDR2 YFSETQ. The CDR3 sequence: CASSLQGGTTEAFF. The CDR3 DNA reads TGCGCCAGCAGCTTGCAGGGGGGTACCACTGAAGCTTTCTTT.

This sequence joins TRBV30 and TRBJ1-1; the match to TRBD1 covers 9 bases. CDR3 size: 13 residues. J lost 7 bases, V lost 6 bases, and 9 bases had no gene match. The germline CDR1 and CDR2 sequences are GTSNPN and SVGIG (reference sequence). DNA for the CDR3: TGTGCCTGCCCGGGACAGGGAGCTATTGAAGCTTTCTTT. This sequence encodes CACPGQGAIEAFF.

This sequence joins TRBV5-1 and TRBJ2-5, with 10 bases identical to TRBD2. The CDR3 runs 14 residues. V lost 4 bases, J lost 5 bases, and 5 bases stayed unmatched. Germline CDR1 and CDR2: SGHRS and YFSETQ. The CDR3: CASSLAGVRETQYF. In DNA, the CDR3 is TGCGCCAGCAGCCTAGCGGGAGTAAGGGAGACCCAGTACTTC.

This rearrangement joins TRBV4-2 to TRBJ1-2, with D perhaps matching TRBD1 (5 bases). Germline V lookup: CDR1 LGHNA, CDR2 YNFKEQ. Deletions cut 5 bases from V and 3 bases from J, with 16 bases between. This CDR3 region has 15 residues. The CDR3 DNA reads as TGTGCCAGCAGCTACGTACGGGGGTACGACTATGGCTACACCTTC. Translating gives CASSYVRGYDYGYTF.

The CDR3 nucleotides read TGCGCCAGCAGCAAGACGGGACAGGGGGACACCGGGGAGCTGTTTTTT. Amino acid sequence: CASSKTGQGDTGELFF. This chain uses TRBV5-1 with TRBJ2-2; TRBD1 aligns across 11 bases. V lost 4 bases and J lost 3; bases outside the gene matches: 5. The CDR3 has 16 residues. Per germline, CDR1 SGHRS and CDR2 YFSETQ.

The rearrangement joins TRBV2 to TRBJ2-7, with D possibly being TRBD1 (5 bases). From germline, CDR1 is SNHLY and CDR2 FYNNEI. The V end lost 8 bases, the J end lost 2 bases, and 13 bases lay between the germline ends. The length of the CDR3 is 13 residues. The CDR3 loop reads CASGRVSPYEQYF. DNA of the CDR3: TGTGCCAGCGGCAGGGTATCCCCCTACGAGCAGTACTTC.